The following is a T cell receptor (beta chain) sequence with its context. Germline loops: CDR1 SGDLS, CDR2 YYNGEE. V shed 2 bases and J shed 8 bases, with 11 bases lying between them. The CDR3 runs 14 residues. Authors' processing steps: Reference gene primer amplification yielded estimated nucleated cell counts. The method was immunoSEQ multiplex PCR; TCRdb's version includes in-frame clones alone and lacks a portion of them. V, J and clone size reflect that table, while D and trimming were determined from the DNA. The sample lists about 230,000 clones; about 85% were seen once. The record originates from a study of blood T cell repertoires in COVID-19. At the level of the study: The study drew acute and convalescent COVID-19 samples from the United States, Italy and Spain. PBMCs, B-cell-depleted T cells, or T cells provided the cDNA or gDNA that made up the material.

The TCR comes from a woman younger than 30 who had recovered from COVID-19. The sequenced sample consisted of peripheral blood. The chain employs TRBV9 and TRBJ1-6, with D possibly matching TRBD1 (5 bases). DNA of the CDR3: TGTGCCAGCAGCGTCCCCGGGGGTGATTCACCCCTCCACTTT. This gives the protein CASSVPGGDSPLHF.